This T cell receptor beta chain appears in the sequencing data of a study of Graves' ophthalmopathy and Graves' hyperthyroidism. Scientists amplified the TCR beta CDR3 regions from RNA transcripts. The workflow started with a first-round RT-PCR run with HTBI primers and then moved on to a second-round multiplex PCR. MiXCR was run by TCRdb on the multiplex PCR reads, yielding one entry per CDR3 protein. The table records about 620,000 distinct CDR3 sequences, 22% of them present only once. The CDR3 is 13 amino acids. Per the germline V gene, CDR1 is MNHNS and CDR2 is SASEGT. V lost 4 bases and J lost 4, with 11 bases in between. Each hyperthyroidism patient was newly diagnosed, with under 2 months' duration, and aged 18 to 65. Certain patients were not enrolled. These were patients with other autoimmune diseases, uncontrolled infections, pregnancy or lactation. Diagnostic conclusions were grounded in clinical symptoms, serum thyroxine, TRAb, thyroid ultrasound and orbital computed tomography.

Study conclusions and caveats: Blood repertoires reportedly contained most expanded thyroid clonotypes above 0.001 frequency.

This clonotype has more than one count but fewer than ten. Antigen specificity is unknown. Sequencing was done on a sample of peripheral blood. The chain is built from TRBV6-1 and TRBJ2-7; D gene ambiguous. This sequence originates from a woman between 18 and 29 years old with stable Graves' hyperthyroidism. Some clones in this sample may be carry-over from other donors' samples. The CDR3 DNA sequence: TGTGCCAGCAGTGGACACCTCGGTTACGAGCAGTACTTC. It codes for CASSGHLGYEQYF.